This T cell receptor (beta chain) derives from a study of shared clonotypes between healthy human individuals (dated by TCRdb to 2020 to 2022). Describing the broader study: A couple of women and a few men aged 18 to 49 years were included in the cohort. Libraries were prepared and TCR repertoires were sequenced by different laboratories using diverse techniques, in order to increase sequencing depth and limit assay-specific biases. To estimate repertoire size and how much clonotype sharing occurs between individuals, the study deeply sequenced the blood TCR repertoires of roughly 5 healthy adults. Between about 0.85 and 9.5 billion PBMCs per donor were obtained by leukapheresis. Per donor, three plates each were used for CD4 naive and CD4 memory, two for CD8 naive, and one for CD8 memory.

TCR CDR3 regions were amplified from genomic DNA by multiplex PCR using the deep immunoSEQ assay. Extracted genomic DNA from each cell subset was distributed evenly across all wells of several immunoSEQ 96-well plates, and each plate was treated as a replicate. For sorted subsets, 150 to 200 ng genomic DNA, equal to about 30,000 T cell genomes, was loaded into each replicate PCR. Purified libraries were quantified with a Qubit 3.0 fluorometer, sized on a Bioanalyzer 2100, and re-quantified with the KAPA Library Quantification kit. A separate single-read 150-cycle Illumina NextSeq 550 flow cell was used to sequence each immunoSEQ 96-well plate. Per the authors' processing: Because the immunoSEQ output included only junctional sequences and no quality scores, the filtering could not be the same as the filtering used for full-length reads. Sequences were annotated with PyIR, a Python wrapper for IgBLAST v1.9, and V/J genes and CDR3 were assigned using IMGT germline references. Any read was removed if the V/J assignment was weak (E-value above 1e-6), the CDR3 was missing, or the read contained stop codons, out-of-frame junctions, or ambiguous translated residues. A V3J clonotype was defined by an identical inferred V gene, J gene, and CDR3 amino acid sequence. To compute the percentage overlap between repertoires, the number of shared unique clonotypes was divided by the size of the smaller repertoire. Richness of each repertoire was evaluated using RTK rarefaction, the Chao1 estimator, and Recon v2.1 estimates of unobserved clonotypes. OLGA was used to compute generation probabilities for all TCRbeta clonotypes that the gDNA method yielded from a few donors. TCRdb carries this immuneACCESS record with in-frame sequences only. Its versions omit some clonotypes, under half of them owing to an unresolved V gene in the studies checked, with the rest unexplained. V, J and clone size are taken as reported in that table, and D and trimming were inferred from the DNA itself. Within this sample are hundreds of thousands of clones, with less than 85% of them counted one time only. Of the sample, 1.5% to 2% falls within the top ten clones.

With regard to this clone: Its cognate antigen has yet to be identified. No clone much larger than this one lies a single base away; base qualities are absent.

The germline V end is reduced by 2 bases and the J end by 6 bases; junction bases left unmatched: 6. CDR1 MGHRA and CDR2 YSYEKL are derived from the germline V gene. The CDR3 spans 16 residues, from the cysteine through the phenylalanine. The entry retains the CDR3 DNA only, 48 bases that are in frame from base 1. On the study overall, not on this receptor specifically: Sampling was restricted to blood, and TCR repertoires in tissues likely differ from the TCR repertoires found in blood. Because the study included only a small number of donors, the genetic and exposure-history diversity represented was limited. Based on pairwise subsampling, the degree of clonotype sharing among donors was expected to be affected by sequencing depth. Clonotypes shared by all four sorted-subset donors showed higher generation probabilities than non-shared clonotypes. Estimated clonotype richness was generally larger for naive than for memory subsets. About 5% of naive CD4, approximately 3.7% of naive CD8, about 2.5% of memory CD4, and 0.35% to 0.5% of memory CD8 clonotypes were shared across four donors. Rarefaction of sorted-subset datasets indicated incomplete sequencing despite the large sequencing depth.

Healthy HIV-negative adults with no recently reported acute infections or vaccinations were included as donors. All donors were Caucasian adults living in Nashville, Tennessee, USA. CD4+ T cells were enriched by magnetic negative selection, after which naive cells were positively selected on CD45RA and the negative fraction was taken as the memory subset. Blood was obtained by leukapheresis, after which PBMCs were separated by Ficoll-Histopaque density gradient centrifugation and cryopreserved in liquid nitrogen vapor phase. Analytical flow cytometry was used to check the purity and quantity of every magnetically sorted T cell population. From each sorted fraction, genomic DNA was isolated and quantified by UV absorbance on a Nanodrop 2000c.

Sample: memory CD4+ T cells sorted from blood. Interpreted using the paper, the cell subset or site label stands for: CD45RA-negative fraction. The receptor comes from a woman in her 30s in good health. Rearrangement joined TRBV4-1 to TRBJ2-1; 11 central nucleotides agree with TRBD2. The CDR3 here reads CASSQPTSGGSNEQFF. In nucleotides, the sequence is TGCGCCAGCAGCCAACCTACTAGCGGGGGCTCCAATGAGCAGTTCTTC.